Listed here are 20 T cell receptor beta chains from one sample, sequenced in a study of cytomegalovirus exposure and HLA in healthy donors. The PCR contained 60 Vbeta and 13 Jbeta primers. Profiling relied on immunoSEQ multiplex PCR, and the TCRdb table lists in-frame clones only, not all of them. The sample has about 160,000 clones, 60% to 80% seen once. What was sequenced was PBMCs. These receptors were collected from a man aged 45-65 years in good health and CMV-seropositive.

This clone was recorded a few times. This sequence joins TRBV5-1 and TRBJ1-6; 9 bases are shared with TRBD1. Germline V gene sequence: CDR1 SGHRS, CDR2 YFSETQ. Trimming cost V 4 bases and J 10 bases; bases outside gene matches: 9. The CDR3 runs 15 residues. Here the CDR3 DNA reads TGCGCCAGCAGCCCCGGGGACAGGGCCGCCTCACCCCTCCACTTT. Translated, it gives CASSPGDRAASPLHF.

The chain is built from TRBV10-3 and TRBJ2-7, with D possibly being TRBD1 (5 bases). Germline assignment: CDR1 ENHRY and CDR2 SYGVKD. CDR3 length: 14 amino acids. The V end was cut by 2 bases, the J end by 4 bases, with 12 bases between. CDR3 DNA: TGTGCCATCAGTGAGCGTACTGGACAATACGAGCAGTACTTC. Protein: CAISERTGQYEQYF.

The chain joins TRBV27 to TRBJ1-4; D unresolved. Trimming left V 5 bases short and J 8 bases short, with 15 bases between. Germline CDR1 MNHEY, CDR2 SMNVEV (reference sequence). The CDR3 length is 14 residues. CDR3 sequence reads: CASSGGTSGEKLFF. Here the CDR3 DNA reads TGTGCCAGCAGTGGCGGCACCTCCGGAGAAAAACTGTTTTTT.

This clone showed up just a few times. The V call is TRBV15, the J call TRBJ1-4; 7 bases agree with TRBD1. The germline gives CDR1 LNHNV, CDR2 YYDKDF (reference sequence). Trimming at V came to 2 bases and at J to 0 bases, leaving 9 bases not matched to a gene. The CDR3 totals 18 residues. CDR3 coding DNA: TGTGCCACCAGCAGATTGGGACAGACTTCTGCAACTAATGAAAAACTGTTTTTT. This gives the protein CATSRLGQTSATNEKLFF.

In regard to this clone: At one of its ends the junction is not consistent with the germline gene, which may arise from a read error. The chain combines TRBV10-2 with TRBJ2-7, with 11 bases identical to TRBD2. CDR3 size: 18 residues. The germline gives CDR1 WSHSY, CDR2 SAAADI. CDR3 loop: CASRELAGGSSLSYEQYF. The CDR3 DNA follows: TGCGCCAGCAGAGAGTTAGCGGGGGGGTCTTCCCTATCCTACGAGCAGTACTTC.

This chain joins TRBV2 and TRBJ2-3, with 13 nucleotides matching TRBD2. The trim removed 6 bases at V and 0 bases at J, leaving 15 bases unmatched. The CDR3 runs 20 residues. Germline-derived CDR1 and CDR2 are SNHLY and FYNNEI. The CDR3 coding sequence is TGTGCCAGCAGCACCTGGGAGACTAGCGGGGGGTTCACTAGCACAGATACGCAGTATTTT. This encodes CASSTWETSGGFTSTDTQYF. The full variable domain, rest sourced from reference TRBV2 and TRBJ2-3, is EPEVTQTPSHQVTQMGQEVILRCVPISNHLYFYWYRQILGQKVEFLVSFYNNEISEKSEIFDDQFSVERPDGSNFTLKIRSTKLEDSAMYFCASSTWETSGGFTSTDTQYFGPGTRLTVL.

This clone was recorded only once. The V gene is TRBV21-1, the J gene TRBJ2-3; the D call TRBD2 from the table was never checked on the DNA. TRBV21-1 is labeled a pseudogene. This CDR3 contains 14 residues. The CDR3 nucleotides are TGTGCCAGCAGCAACGGGGGGTTGGGGGATACGCAGTATTTT. Translated, it gives CASSNGGLGDTQYF.

The rearrangement uses TRBV19 and TRBJ2-5; D uncertain. Germline CDR1 is LNHDA and CDR2 is SQIVND (reference sequence). Trimming removed 2 bases from V and 5 bases from J, with 9 bases in between. The CDR3 extends over 13 amino acids. CDR3 amino acids: CASSISIEETQYF. The CDR3 bases are TGTGCCAGTAGTATATCGATAGAGGAGACCCAGTACTTC. The full variable domain, with the rest looked up from reference TRBV19 and TRBJ2-5, is DGGITQSPKYLFRKEGQNVTLSCEQNLNHDAMYWYRQDPGQGLRLIYYSQIVNDFQKGDIAEGYSVSREKKESFPLTVTSAQKNPTAFYLCASSISIEETQYFGPGTRLLVL.

This clone was picked up one time. The chain has TRBV7-9 and TRBJ2-7; possibly TRBD1 for D (6 bases). The CDR3 runs to 15 residues. The germline CDR1 and CDR2 sequences are SEHNR and FQNEAQ (reference sequence). V was cut by 5 bases and J by 6 bases, with 20 bases left in between. The CDR3 nucleotides are TGTGCCAGCAGCCCCCAGGGGACCCATTTCTTCGAGCAGTACTTC. Encoded protein: CASSPQGTHFFEQYF.

The chain is built from TRBV7-9 and TRBJ2-3, with 7 bases lining up with TRBD2. V lost 0 bases, J lost 2 bases, and 5 bases stayed unmatched. The CDR3 runs 16 residues. In germline, CDR1 is SEHNR, CDR2 FQNEAQ (reference sequence). The CDR3 sequence is CASSLARGGSTDTQYF. CDR3 sequence (DNA): TGTGCCAGCAGCTTAGCGCGGGGAGGGTCCACAGATACGCAGTATTTT.

Comment on this clone: The sample has other DNA sequences that encode this CDR3 too. The chain links TRBV4-1 to TRBJ1-5; D remains unclear. Trimming pared 0 bases from V and 7 bases from J, leaving 7 bases between. There are 13 residues in the CDR3. CDR1 and CDR2 (germline): MGHRA, YSYEKL. The CDR3 region has the DNA TGCGCCAGCAGCCAAGAATTTAGACAGCCCCAGCATTTT. This sequence encodes CASSQEFRQPQHF.

The V and J genes are TRBV9 and TRBJ2-7, with 11 bases fitting TRBD1. CDR3 length: 16 amino acids. Germline loops: CDR1 SGDLS, CDR2 YYNGEE. V gave up 4 bases and J gave up 5 bases; unmatched junction bases: 11. DNA of the CDR3: TGTGCCAGCAGCCCGGGTGGCGGGACAGGGGGGGACGAGCAGTACTTC. Its protein product is CASSPGGGTGGDEQYF.

The count of this clone is one. The V and J genes are TRBV7-2 and TRBJ1-5; D might be TRBD1 (6 bases). Germline V CDR1 and CDR2: SGHTA, FQGNSA. Trimming stripped 4 bases from V and 0 bases from J, with 10 bases between. The CDR3 spans 15 residues. The DNA for the CDR3 is TGTGCCAGCAGCTGGACAGATTATAGCAATCAGCCCCAGCATTTT. It is translated as CASSWTDYSNQPQHF.

This chain joins TRBV4-3 and TRBJ2-1; 7 positions match TRBD2. After removal of 4 bases from V and 6 bases from J, the junction contained 9 bases not matched to a gene. Germline V gene lookup returns CDR1 LGHNA and CDR2 YSLEER. CDR3 length equals 15 residues. The DNA of the CDR3 is TGCGCCAGCAGCCTCTCCCTATCTAGCGGCAATGAGCAGTTCTTC. This sequence encodes CASSLSLSSGNEQFF.

V is TRBV11-3 and J is TRBJ2-7; TRBD1 agrees at 9 bases. V shed 4 bases and J 8 bases; nucleotides not matched to a gene: 6. CDR1 and CDR2 from the germline V gene are SGHNT and YENEEA. The CDR3 runs 13 residues. DNA of the CDR3: TGTGCCAGCAGCTCCGGACAGGGGAAGAAGCAGTACTTC. Translation: CASSSGQGKKQYF.

The sample holds a few counts of this clone. The V gene is TRBV19, the J gene TRBJ2-1; maybe TRBD2 (6 bases). CDR1 is LNHDA and CDR2 is SQIVND in the germline V gene (reference sequence). Trimming left V 1 base short and J 10 bases short, with 11 bases between. This CDR3 contains 13 residues. DNA for the CDR3: TGTGCCAGTAGTATAGTTGAGGGGAGGGAGCAGTTCTTC. This sequence encodes CASSIVEGREQFF. Complete variable domain (other parts from reference TRBV19 and TRBJ2-1): DGGITQSPKYLFRKEGQNVTLSCEQNLNHDAMYWYRQDPGQGLRLIYYSQIVNDFQKGDIAEGYSVSREKKESFPLTVTSAQKNPTAFYLCASSIVEGREQFFGPGTRLTVL.

The V gene is TRBV5-6, the J gene TRBJ2-7; 7 bases match TRBD1. CDR1 and CDR2 (germline): SGHDT, YYEEEE. CDR3 size: 13 residues. V gave up 4 bases and J gave up 0 bases; unmatched junction bases: 1. The CDR3 reads CASSRTGSYEQYF. In nucleotides, the CDR3 is TGTGCCAGCAGCCGGACAGGCTCCTACGAGCAGTACTTC.

The CDR3 sequence: CASKQGGETQYF. The CDR3 DNA is TGTGCCAGCAAACAGGGGGGAGAGACCCAGTACTTC. The chain joins TRBV2 to TRBJ2-5, with TRBD1 identical over 8 bases. Germline V gene data show CDR1 as SNHLY and CDR2 as FYNNEI. The CDR3 spans 12 residues. The ends lost 7 bases at V and 4 bases at J; junction bases unmatched: 2.

There are a few counts of this clone. This sequence joins TRBV7-9 and TRBJ2-2, with 13 nucleotides matching TRBD2. Germline assignment: CDR1 SEHNR and CDR2 FQNEAQ (reference sequence). This CDR3 has 13 amino acids. Losses at the gene ends were 8 bases for V and 9 bases for J; bases not matched to a gene: 3. The CDR3 region has the DNA TGTGCCAGCGGACTAGCGGGGGACCGGGAGCTGTTTTTT. Encoded protein: CASGLAGDRELFF.

Here the CDR3 DNA reads TGTGCCACCAGCAGAGTAGTCCGGGGAGATGAAGCTTTCTTT. Translation gives CATSRVVRGDEAFF. The chain employs TRBV15 and TRBJ1-1; D remains unclear. Per the germline V gene, CDR1 is LNHNV and CDR2 is YYDKDF (reference sequence). Trimming took 1 base from V and 7 from J, leaving 13 bases between them. CDR3 size: 14 residues. Filled out from reference TRBV15 and TRBJ1-1, the complete variable domain reads DAMVIQNPRYQVTQFGKPVTLSCSQTLNHNVMYWYQQKSSQAPKLLFHYYDKDFNNEADTPDNFQSRRPNTSFCFLDIRSPGLGDTAMYLCATSRVVRGDEAFFGQGTRLTVV.